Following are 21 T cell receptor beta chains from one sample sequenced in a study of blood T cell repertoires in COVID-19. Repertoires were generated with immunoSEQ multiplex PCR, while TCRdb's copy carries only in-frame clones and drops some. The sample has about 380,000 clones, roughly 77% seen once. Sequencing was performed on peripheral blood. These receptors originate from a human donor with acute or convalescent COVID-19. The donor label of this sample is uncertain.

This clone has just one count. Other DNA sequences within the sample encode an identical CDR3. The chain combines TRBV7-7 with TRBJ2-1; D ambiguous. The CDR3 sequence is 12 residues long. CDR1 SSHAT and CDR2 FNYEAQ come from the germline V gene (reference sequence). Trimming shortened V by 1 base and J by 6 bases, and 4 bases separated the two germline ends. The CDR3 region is CASSLDGNEQFF. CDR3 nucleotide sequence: TGTGCCAGCAGCTTAGACGGCAATGAGCAGTTCTTC.

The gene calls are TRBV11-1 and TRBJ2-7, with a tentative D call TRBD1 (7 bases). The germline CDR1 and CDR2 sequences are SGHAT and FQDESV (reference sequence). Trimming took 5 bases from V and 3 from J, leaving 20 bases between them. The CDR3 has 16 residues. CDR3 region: CASSHHPGTAGYEQYF. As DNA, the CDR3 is TGTGCCAGCAGCCATCACCCCGGGACAGCGGGCTACGAGCAGTACTTC. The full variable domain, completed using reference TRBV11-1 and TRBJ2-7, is EAEVAQSPRYKITEKSQAVAFWCDPISGHATLYWYRQILGQGPELLVQFQDESVVDDSQLPKDRFSAERLKGVDSTLKIQPAELGDSAMYLCASSHHPGTAGYEQYFGPGTRLTVT.

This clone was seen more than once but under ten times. The CDR3 DNA reads TGTGCCAGCAAACCGGACAGGGCAGGTGACACCGGGGAGCTGTTTTTT. It yields the protein CASKPDRAGDTGELFF. This rearrangement joins TRBV27 to TRBJ2-2; 8 positions match TRBD1. CDR1 and CDR2 (germline): MNHEY, SMNVEV (reference sequence). Germline trimming cut 7 bases from V and 3 bases from J; bases unmatched to any gene: 10. The CDR3 spans 16 residues.

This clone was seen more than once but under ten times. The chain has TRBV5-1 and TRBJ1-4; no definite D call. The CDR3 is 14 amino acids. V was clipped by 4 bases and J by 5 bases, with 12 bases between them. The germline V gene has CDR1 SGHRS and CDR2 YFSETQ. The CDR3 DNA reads TGCGCCAGCAGCATAGACGGACTCAATGAAAAACTGTTTTTT. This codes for CASSIDGLNEKLFF.

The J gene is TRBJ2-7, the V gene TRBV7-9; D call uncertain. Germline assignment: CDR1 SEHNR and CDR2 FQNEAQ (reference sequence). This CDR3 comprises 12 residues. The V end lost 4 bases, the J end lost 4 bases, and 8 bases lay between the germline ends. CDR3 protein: CASSSAQYEQYF. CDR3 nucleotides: TGTGCCAGCAGCTCAGCTCAATACGAGCAGTACTTC.

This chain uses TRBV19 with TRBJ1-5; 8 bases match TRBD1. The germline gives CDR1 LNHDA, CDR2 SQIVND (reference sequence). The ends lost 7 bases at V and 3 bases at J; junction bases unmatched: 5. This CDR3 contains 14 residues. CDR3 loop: CASTRTGFNQPQHF. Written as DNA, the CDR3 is TGTGCCAGTACCAGGACAGGGTTCAATCAGCCCCAGCATTTT.

Here the CDR3 reads CASSPSREGINEQFF. The CDR3, as DNA: TGTGCCAGCTCACCTTCGCGGGAGGGGATCAATGAGCAGTTCTTC. The chain combines TRBV18 with TRBJ2-1; 9 bases align to TRBD2. The CDR3 is made up of 15 amino acids. Germline V gene data show CDR1 as KGHSH and CDR2 as LQKENI. V lost 3 bases, J lost 6 bases, and 6 bases stayed unmatched.

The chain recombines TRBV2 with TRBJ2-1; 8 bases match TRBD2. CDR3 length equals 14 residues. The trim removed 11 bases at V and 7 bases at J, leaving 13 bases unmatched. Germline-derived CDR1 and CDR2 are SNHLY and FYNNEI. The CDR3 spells CAGTRGDVRNEQFF. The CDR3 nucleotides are TGTGCCGGAACGCGGGGGGACGTTAGGAATGAGCAGTTCTTC. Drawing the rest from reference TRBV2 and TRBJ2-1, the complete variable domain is EPEVTQTPSHQVTQMGQEVILRCVPISNHLYFYWYRQILGQKVEFLVSFYNNEISEKSEIFDDQFSVERPDGSNFTLKIRSTKLEDSAMYFCAGTRGDVRNEQFFGPGTRLTVL.

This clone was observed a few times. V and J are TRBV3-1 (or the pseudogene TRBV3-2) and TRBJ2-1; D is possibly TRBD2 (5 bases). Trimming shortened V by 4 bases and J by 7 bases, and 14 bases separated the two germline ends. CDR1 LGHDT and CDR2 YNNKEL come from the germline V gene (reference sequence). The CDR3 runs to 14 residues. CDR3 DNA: TGTGCCAGCAGCCTGACTAAGTCAAGGAATGAGCAGTTCTTC. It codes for CASSLTKSRNEQFF.

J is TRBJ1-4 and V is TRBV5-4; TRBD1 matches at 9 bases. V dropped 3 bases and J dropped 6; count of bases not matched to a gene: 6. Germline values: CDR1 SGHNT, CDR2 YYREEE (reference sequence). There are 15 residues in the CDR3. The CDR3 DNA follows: TGTGCCAGCAGCTCAAAACAGGGGGCTGATGAAAAACTGTTTTTT. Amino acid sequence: CASSSKQGADEKLFF. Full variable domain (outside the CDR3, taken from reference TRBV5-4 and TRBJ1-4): ETGVTQSPTHLIKTRGQQVTLRCSSQSGHNTVSWYQQALGQGPQFIFQYYREEENGRGNFPPRFSGLQFPNYSSELNVNALELDDSALYLCASSSKQGADEKLFFGSGTQLSVL.

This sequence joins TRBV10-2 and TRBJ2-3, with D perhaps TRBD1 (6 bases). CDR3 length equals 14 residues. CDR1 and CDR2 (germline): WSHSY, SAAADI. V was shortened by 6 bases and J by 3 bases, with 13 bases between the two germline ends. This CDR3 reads CASRSQGRTDTQYF. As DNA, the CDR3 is TGCGCCAGCAGGAGTCAGGGGAGAACAGATACGCAGTATTTT.

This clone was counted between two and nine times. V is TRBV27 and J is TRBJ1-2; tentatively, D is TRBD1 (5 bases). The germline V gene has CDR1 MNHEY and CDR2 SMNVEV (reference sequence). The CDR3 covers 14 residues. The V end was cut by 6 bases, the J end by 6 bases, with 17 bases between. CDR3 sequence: CASRSGQTFNGYTF. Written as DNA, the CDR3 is TGTGCCAGCAGATCCGGACAAACCTTTAATGGCTACACCTTC.

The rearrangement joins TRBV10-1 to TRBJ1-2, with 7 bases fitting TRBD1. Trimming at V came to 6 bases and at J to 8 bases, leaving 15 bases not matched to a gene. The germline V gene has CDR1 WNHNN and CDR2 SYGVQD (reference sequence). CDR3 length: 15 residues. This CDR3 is CASSDTGAPPYGYTF. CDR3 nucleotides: TGCGCCAGCAGCGATACAGGGGCCCCTCCGTACGGCTACACCTTC.

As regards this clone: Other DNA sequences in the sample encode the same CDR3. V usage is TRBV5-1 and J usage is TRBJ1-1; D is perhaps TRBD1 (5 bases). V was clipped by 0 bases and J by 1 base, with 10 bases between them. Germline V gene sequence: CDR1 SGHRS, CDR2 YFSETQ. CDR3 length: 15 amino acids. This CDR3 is CASSLDGQANTEAFF. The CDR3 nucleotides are TGCGCCAGCAGCTTGGACGGACAAGCGAACACTGAAGCTTTCTTT.

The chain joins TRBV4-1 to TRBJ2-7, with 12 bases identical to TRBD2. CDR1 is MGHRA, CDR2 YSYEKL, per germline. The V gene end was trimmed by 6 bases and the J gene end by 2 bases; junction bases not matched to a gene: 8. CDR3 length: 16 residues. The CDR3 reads CASSLTWTSGTYEQYF. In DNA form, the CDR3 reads TGCGCCAGCAGTCTCACCTGGACTAGCGGGACCTACGAGCAGTACTTC.

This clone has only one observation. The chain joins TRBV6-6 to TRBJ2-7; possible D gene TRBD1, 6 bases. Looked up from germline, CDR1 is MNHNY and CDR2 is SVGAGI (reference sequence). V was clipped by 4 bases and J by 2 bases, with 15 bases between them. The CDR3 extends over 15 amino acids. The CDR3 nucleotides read TGTGCCAGCAGTTCAACAGGGCGCGGTCCCTACGAGCAGTACTTC. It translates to CASSSTGRGPYEQYF.

The CDR3 here is CAGVLAGGNEQFF. For the CDR3, the DNA is TGTGCCGGGGTTCTAGCGGGAGGCAATGAGCAGTTCTTC. The chain recombines TRBV2 with TRBJ2-1; 11 bases line up with TRBD2. The J segment lost 6 bases and the V segment lost 11 bases, leaving 6 bases of the junction unmatched. CDR3 length: 13 amino acids. In germline, CDR1 is SNHLY, CDR2 FYNNEI.

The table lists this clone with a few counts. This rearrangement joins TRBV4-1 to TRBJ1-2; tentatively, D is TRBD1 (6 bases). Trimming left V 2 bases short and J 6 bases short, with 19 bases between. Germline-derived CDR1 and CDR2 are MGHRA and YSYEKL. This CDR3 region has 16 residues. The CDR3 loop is CASSQLPSQGDDGYTF. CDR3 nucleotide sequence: TGCGCCAGCAGCCAACTACCTTCACAGGGAGACGATGGCTACACCTTC.

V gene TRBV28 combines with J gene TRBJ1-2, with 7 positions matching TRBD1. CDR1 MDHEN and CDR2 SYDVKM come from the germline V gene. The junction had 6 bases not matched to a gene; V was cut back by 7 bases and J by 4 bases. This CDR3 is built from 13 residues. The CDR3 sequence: CASTRDSFYGYTF. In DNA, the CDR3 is TGTGCCAGCACGAGGGACAGCTTCTATGGCTACACCTTC.

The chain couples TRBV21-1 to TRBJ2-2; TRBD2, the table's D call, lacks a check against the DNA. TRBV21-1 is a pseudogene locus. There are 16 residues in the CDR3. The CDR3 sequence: CASSNIAGGVVGELFF. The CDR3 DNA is TGTGCCAGCAGCAATATCGCGGGAGGGGTTGTGGGGGAGCTGTTTTTT.

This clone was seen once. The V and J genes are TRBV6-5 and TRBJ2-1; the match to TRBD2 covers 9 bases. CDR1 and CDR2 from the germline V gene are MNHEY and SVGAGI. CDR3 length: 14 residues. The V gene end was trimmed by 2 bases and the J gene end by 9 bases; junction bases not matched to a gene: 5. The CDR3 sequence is CASSYRGGVVEQFF. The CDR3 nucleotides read TGTGCCAGCAGTTACCGCGGGGGGGTGGTTGAGCAGTTCTTC.